This T cell receptor beta chain was sequenced during a study of T cell responses to AZD1222 COVID-19 vaccine (dated by TCRdb to the early 2020s). Some background on the complete study: A total of 233 trial participants underwent TCR sequencing, of whom about 210 had received two doses of AZD1222 and some 25 had received two doses of the MenACWY control vaccine. Trial participants were enrolled by age into 18-55, 56-69 and 70-plus year subgroups, with roughly 150, 30 and 60 TCR-sequenced participants respectively. What the authors observed across the whole study: The 56-69-year group was small, and its depth increase did not reach significance, likely because of low power. Reportedly, close to half of the unique spike-specific TCRs recognized epitopes lying outside the regions that are mutated in the B.1.351 and B.1.1.7 variants. A significant rise in spike-specific TCR breadth and depth was observed after two AZD1222 doses relative to day 0 and relative to MenACWY recipients. The whole spike protein was spanned by vaccine-associated CD4 TCRs, and dominant responses were seen in regions 160-218 and 743-854. Only five or six AZD1222 recipients were SARS-CoV-2 seropositive at baseline, limiting conclusions about previously exposed vaccinees. Because no samples from the day 14 peak response were available, repertoires could be characterized only after the peak T cell response. Most participants were white British and females outnumbered males, and the authors suggested that clonal diversity may have been underestimated.

The CDR3 regions of human TCRbeta chains were analyzed by immunosequencing. The paper's data handling went like this. Repertoire TCRs were matched against a reference library of SARS-CoV-2-specific TCRs generated with the MIRA antigen-specificity platform. Breadth was defined as the fraction of unique TCRs that were SARS-CoV-2-associated. Depth was defined as the fraction of total T cells that were SARS-CoV-2-associated. Using the MIRA data, each spike-specific TCR was assigned both to the spike region to which the TCR was reactive and to a CD4 or CD8 class. Log10-transformed breadth and depth values were compared by one-way ANOVA with Sidak's multiple comparisons tests. TCRdb provides this immuneACCESS table in a form limited to in-frame rearrangements. Some clones are lacking; in checked studies, under half of them reflect an unresolved V gene, and why the rest are absent is not known. That table supplies the V and J calls and clone size; D and trimming were determined from the DNA. In all, the sample holds 100,000 to 150,000 clones, and around 89% of those were seen once. More than 9.5% of the sample is held by the ten biggest clonotypes.

As to this clone: Its antigen is unknown. No base-level quality is on record; no much larger clone is a single base apart.

This specimen's time point label, per the study, means: baseline before first vaccination. This specimen's treatment or condition label, per the study, means: meningococcal conjugate vaccine given as trial control. Samples from vaccinated people were obtained from the UK trials COV001 and COV002, which included a single-blind randomized controlled phase 2/3 trial of AZD1222 (ChAdOx1 nCoV-19) in healthy adults. Trial participant PBMC samples were collected at day 0 and day 28 after the second dose for TCRbeta chain sequencing. Sequencing used peripheral blood, obtained on day 0 of MenACWY control vaccination. The source of this sequence is an adult in good health.

The nucleotide sequence reads TGTGCCAGCAGTTTAAACAGCCTAGAGAATCAGCCCCAGCATTTT. Its protein reads: CASSLNSLENQPQHF. The sequence links TRBV27 to TRBJ1-5; the D gene cannot be resolved reliably. Trimming at the junction amounts to 2 bases on V and 4 bases on J, and the germline ends lie 12 bases apart. From its cysteine to its phenylalanine, the CDR3 spans 15 amino acids. Of all the DNA, just the CDR3 is kept, 45 bases in frame from base 1. Taken from the germline V gene (reference sequence), the CDR1 and CDR2 loops are MNHEY and SMNVEV.